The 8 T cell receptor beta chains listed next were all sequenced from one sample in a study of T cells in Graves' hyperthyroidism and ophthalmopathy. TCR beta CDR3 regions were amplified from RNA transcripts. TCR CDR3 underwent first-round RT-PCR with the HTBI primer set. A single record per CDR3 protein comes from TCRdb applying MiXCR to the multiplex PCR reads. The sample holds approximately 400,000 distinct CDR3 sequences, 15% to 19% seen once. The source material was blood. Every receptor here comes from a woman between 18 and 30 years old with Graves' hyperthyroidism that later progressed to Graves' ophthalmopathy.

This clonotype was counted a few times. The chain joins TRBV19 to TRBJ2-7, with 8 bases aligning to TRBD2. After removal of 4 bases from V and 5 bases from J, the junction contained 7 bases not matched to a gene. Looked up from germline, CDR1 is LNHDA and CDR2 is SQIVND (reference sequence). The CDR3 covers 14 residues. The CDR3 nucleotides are TGTGCCAGTAGTACTAGGACTAGCAGTAACGAGCAGTACTTC. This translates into CASSTRTSSNEQYF.

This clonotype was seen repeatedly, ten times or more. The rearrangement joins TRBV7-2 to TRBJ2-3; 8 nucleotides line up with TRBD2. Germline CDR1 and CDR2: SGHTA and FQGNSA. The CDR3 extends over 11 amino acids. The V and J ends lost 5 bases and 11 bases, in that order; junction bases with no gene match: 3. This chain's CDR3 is CASSTSGMQYF. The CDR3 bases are TGTGCCAGCAGCACTAGCGGTATGCAGTATTTT. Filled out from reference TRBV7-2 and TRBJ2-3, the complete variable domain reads GAGVSQSPSNKVTEKGKDVELRCDPISGHTALYWYRQSLGQGLEFLIYFQGNSAPDKSGLPSDRFSAERTGGSVSTLTIQRTQQEDSAVYLCASSTSGMQYFGPGTRLTVL.

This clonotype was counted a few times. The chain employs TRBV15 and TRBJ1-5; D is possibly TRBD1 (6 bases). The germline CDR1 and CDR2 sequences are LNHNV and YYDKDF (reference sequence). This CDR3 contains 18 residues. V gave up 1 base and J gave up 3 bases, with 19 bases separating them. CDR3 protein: CATSRGGIGGRANQPQHF. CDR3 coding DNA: TGTGCCACCAGCAGAGGGGGCATTGGGGGGCGAGCCAATCAGCCCCAGCATTTT. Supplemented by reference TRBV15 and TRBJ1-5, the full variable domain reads DAMVIQNPRYQVTQFGKPVTLSCSQTLNHNVMYWYQQKSSQAPKLLFHYYDKDFNNEADTPDNFQSRRPNTSFCFLDIRSPGLGDTAMYLCATSRGGIGGRANQPQHFGDGTRLSIL.

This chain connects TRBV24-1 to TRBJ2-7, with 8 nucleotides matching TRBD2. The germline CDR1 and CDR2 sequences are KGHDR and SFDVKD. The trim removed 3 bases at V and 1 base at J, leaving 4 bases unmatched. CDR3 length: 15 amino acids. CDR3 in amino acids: CATSDGLAGSYEQYF. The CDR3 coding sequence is TGTGCCACCAGTGATGGTCTAGCGGGTTCCTACGAGCAGTACTTC.

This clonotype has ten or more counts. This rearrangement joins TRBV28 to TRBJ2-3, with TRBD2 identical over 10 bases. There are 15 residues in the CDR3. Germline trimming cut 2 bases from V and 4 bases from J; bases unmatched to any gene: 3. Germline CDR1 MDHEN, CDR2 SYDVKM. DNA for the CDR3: TGTGCCAGCAGTTTACTAGCGGGAGTATCAGATACGCAGTATTTT. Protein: CASSLLAGVSDTQYF.

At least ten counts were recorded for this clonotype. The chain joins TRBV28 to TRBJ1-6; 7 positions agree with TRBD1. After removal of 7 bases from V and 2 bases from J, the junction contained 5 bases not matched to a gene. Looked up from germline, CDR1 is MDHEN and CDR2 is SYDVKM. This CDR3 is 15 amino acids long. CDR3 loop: CASNAGTAYNSPLHF. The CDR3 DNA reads TGTGCCAGCAACGCCGGGACAGCCTATAATTCACCCCTCCACTTT.

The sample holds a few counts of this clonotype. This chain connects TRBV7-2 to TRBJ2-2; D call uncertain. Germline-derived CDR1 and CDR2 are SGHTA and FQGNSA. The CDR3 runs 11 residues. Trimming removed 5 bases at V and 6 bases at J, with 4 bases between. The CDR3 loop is CASSMPGELFF. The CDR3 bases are TGTGCCAGCAGCATGCCCGGGGAGCTGTTTTTT.

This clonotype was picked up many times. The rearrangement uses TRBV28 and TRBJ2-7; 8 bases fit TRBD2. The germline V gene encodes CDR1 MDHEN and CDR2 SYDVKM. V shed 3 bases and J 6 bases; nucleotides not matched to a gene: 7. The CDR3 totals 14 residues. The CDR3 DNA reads TGTGCCAGCAGTTTTAAAGCGGGAGTGGGCGAGCAGTACTTC. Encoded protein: CASSFKAGVGEQYF.